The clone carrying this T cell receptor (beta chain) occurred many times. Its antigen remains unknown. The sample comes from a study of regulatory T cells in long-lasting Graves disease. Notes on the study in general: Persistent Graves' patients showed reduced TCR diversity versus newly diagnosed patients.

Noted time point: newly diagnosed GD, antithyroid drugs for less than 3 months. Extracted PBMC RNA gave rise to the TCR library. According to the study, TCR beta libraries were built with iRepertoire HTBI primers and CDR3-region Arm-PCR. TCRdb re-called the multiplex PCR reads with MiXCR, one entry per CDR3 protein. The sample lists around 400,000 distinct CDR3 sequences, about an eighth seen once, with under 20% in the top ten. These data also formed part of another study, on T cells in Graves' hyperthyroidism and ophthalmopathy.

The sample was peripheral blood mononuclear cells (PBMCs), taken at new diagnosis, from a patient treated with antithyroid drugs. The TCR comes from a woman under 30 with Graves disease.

The CDR3 loop reads CSTDSGSTDTQYF. CDR3 nucleotide sequence: TGCAGTACTGATAGCGGGAGCACAGATACGCAGTATTTT. The rearrangement uses TRBV20-1 and TRBJ2-3; 7 bases agree with TRBD2. Germline V gene lookup returns CDR1 DFQATT and CDR2 SNEGSKA (reference sequence). The CDR3 length is 13 residues. V was clipped by 8 bases and J by 0 bases; unmatched bases: 5.